The T cell receptor (beta chain) under discussion was sequenced for a study of blood T cell repertoires in COVID-19. Participants were aged about 18 to 90 years, lived in some 23 US areas, and enrolled virtually. Participants had their cohort set by participant-reported clinical history. Exposed participants encountered a COVID-19 case during the 2 weeks preceding study entry. Authors' analysis steps: By means of reference gene primer amplification, nucleated cell counts were estimated. Measured with immunoSEQ multiplex PCR; TCRdb has only the in-frame clones, and not every one. The D gene and trimming were derived from the DNA, and the V and J assignments and clone size from that table. The table includes roughly 230,000 clones, roughly 81% detected once. Germline CDR1 and CDR2: LGHNT and FRNRAP. This CDR3 spans 14 amino acids. V gave up 5 bases and J gave up 2 bases; unmatched junction bases: 5. This clone was seen once.

The receptor was isolated from a woman aged 50 to 60 who had been exposed to COVID-19. The sequenced material came from PBMCs or T cells enriched from blood (not recorded which). V gene TRBV12-5 combines with J gene TRBJ2-5; 7 nucleotides line up with TRBD1. The DNA for the CDR3 is TGTGCTAGTGGTCCCGGGACAGCACAAGAGACCCAGTACTTC. Translating it yields CASGPGTAQETQYF.